Listed here is a single T cell receptor beta chain. The data derive from a study of cytomegalovirus exposure and HLA in healthy donors. This PCR relied on a set of 60 Vbeta primers and 13 Jbeta primers. Using immunoSEQ multiplex PCR, the repertoire was profiled, and TCRdb retains in-frame clones only, with some absent. The data show some 120,000 clones, with roughly 77% seen just once and about 1.1% held by the top ten. Trimming cost V 6 bases and J 4 bases; bases outside gene matches: 5. The CDR3 has 14 residues. Per germline, CDR1 MNHEY and CDR2 SMNVEV (reference sequence). The sequence came from a woman in her thirties in good health and CMV-seronegative. The sample taken for sequencing was PBMCs. The gene calls are TRBV27 and TRBJ2-3; 9 nucleotides agree with TRBD1. In DNA, the CDR3 is TGTGCCAGCAGCCCGGGACAGGGTCCAGATACGCAGTATTTT. Residues: CASSPGQGPDTQYF.